The rows below give T cell receptor beta chains drawn from one sample of a study of blood T cell repertoires in COVID-19. The protocol was immunoSEQ multiplex PCR, while the TCRdb copy is restricted to in-frame clones and leaves out a portion. The sample includes roughly 300,000 clones, roughly 90% seen only once; the top ten take around 6.6%. The sample taken for sequencing was peripheral blood. The receptors shown here come from a man aged 18 to 30 who had recovered from COVID-19. CDR3s include the opening cysteine and the closing phenylalanine or tryptophan. Fields, in order: D gene, CDR3 length, J gene, V gene, clone size, CDR3 DNA, CDR3 protein. The D gene is left open where the match is weak. Some rows have no size entry. The others give once, few or many, or a class for an expanded clone.

>TRBD1|15|TRBJ1-1|TRBV28|NA
TGTGCCAGCAGTTTCAGTCCCGGGACAGGGGTCGGAGCTTTCTTT
CASSFSPGTGVGAFF
>NA|15|TRBJ1-1|TRBV4-1|NA
TGCGCCAGCAGCCTACACCGAGGAATGAACACTGAAGCTTTCTTT
CASSLHRGMNTEAFF
>NA|16|TRBJ2-1|TRBV11-3|NA
TGTGCCAGCAGCTTAGGCGATACCGGGGGAAGCAATGAGCAGTTCTTC
CASSLGDTGGSNEQFF
>TRBD1|13|TRBJ1-1|TRBV2|NA
TGTGCCAGCAGTGCTGACAGGGATGGTGAAGCTTTCTTT
CASSADRDGEAFF
>NA|14|TRBJ1-2|TRBV19|once
TGTGCCAGTTATACAGGGAACTTCAACTATGGCTACACCTTC
CASYTGNFNYGYTF
>TRBD1|16|TRBJ2-7|TRBV5-6|NA
TGTGCCAGCAGCTCGGCCTTGGTACAGGGGGACTACGAGCAGTACTTC
CASSSALVQGDYEQYF
>NA|14|TRBJ2-3|TRBV7-9|NA
TGTGCCAGCAGCTTCCCGAAAGAGGCAGATACGCAGTATTTT
CASSFPKEADTQYF
>NA|14|TRBJ1-1|TRBV3-1/TRBV3-2|once
TGTGCCAGCAGCCAAGAAATTCCTCTACCCGAAGCTTTCTTT
CASSQEIPLPEAFF
>NA|13|TRBJ1-1|TRBV28|NA
TGTGCCAGCACTACTCCGACAGGTTTGAGAGCTTTCTTT
CASTTPTGLRAFF
>NA|13|TRBJ2-7|TRBV13|NA
TGTGCCAGCAGCTCGACCGGGGGCTACGAGCAGTACTTC
CASSSTGGYEQYF
>TRBD1|13|TRBJ2-7|TRBV29-1|NA
TGCAGCGTTGGGGGCAGGGGGCTATACGAGCAGTACTTC
CSVGGRGLYEQYF
>TRBD1|15|TRBJ1-6|TRBV7-6|NA
TGTGCCAGCAGCTCGACAGGGGGATTGGGATCACCCCTCCACTTT
CASSSTGGLGSPLHF
>NA|13|TRBJ2-1|TRBV11-3|NA
TGTGCCAGCAGCTTACTAGCGACCAATGAGCAGTTCTTC
CASSLLATNEQFF
>NA|15|TRBJ2-5|TRBV7-8|once
TGTGCCAGCAGCTCACATTCAGGGGTTCAAGAGACCCAGTACTTC
CASSSHSGVQETQYF
>TRBD1|16|TRBJ1-2|TRBV7-9|NA
TGTGCCAGCAGCTTAGTGACAGGGGGCGAAGACTATGGCTACACCTTC
CASSLVTGGEDYGYTF
>NA|17|TRBJ1-1|TRBV13|few
TGTGCCAGCAGCGGCCCAGGGTGGGGGCCTATGAACACTGAAGCTTTCTTT
CASSGPGWGPMNTEAFF
>NA|13|TRBJ2-1|TRBV5-1|NA
TGCGCCAGCAGCCAAGGGACTTACAATGAGCAGTTCTTC
CASSQGTYNEQFF
>NA|15|TRBJ1-3|TRBV2|NA
TGTGCCAGCAGTGAATGGGGGGGTGGTGGAAACACCATATATTTT
CASSEWGGGGNTIYF
>TRBD1|13|TRBJ2-7|TRBV5-4|NA
TGTGCCAGCAGCTTGGGGCAGGGGGAAGAGCAGTACTTC
CASSLGQGEEQYF
>NA|16|TRBJ1-1|TRBV6-5|NA
TGTGCCAGCAGTTACTCGGGGGCCAGCCTGAGCACTGAAGCTTTCTTT
CASSYSGASLSTEAFF
>TRBD2|16|TRBJ2-1|TRBV7-9|NA
TGTGCCAGCACCAGCTCGGGAGCGGGAAACCCGAGTGAGCAGTTCTTC
CASTSSGAGNPSEQFF
>NA|14|TRBJ1-1|TRBV7-2|NA
TGTGCCAGCAGCCGGAAACAGGGGAACACTGAAGCTTTCTTT
CASSRKQGNTEAFF
>NA|15|TRBJ1-5|TRBV29-1|NA
TGCAGCGTAGCCATTGACGGGGAGACTGCTCAGCCCCAGCATTTT
CSVAIDGETAQPQHF
>NA|17|TRBJ1-3|TRBV29-1|NA
TGCAGTACTCGGGGGAGAGAGCCCAAGAGCTCTGGAAACACCATATATTTT
CSTRGREPKSSGNTIYF
>NA|14|TRBJ1-1|TRBV5-4|NA
TGTGCCAGCAGCTTGCAGGTTATACCGACTGAAGCTTTCTTT
CASSLQVIPTEAFF
>TRBD2|14|TRBJ2-3|TRBV6-5|NA
TGTGCCAGCACCCTTAGACTAGCTGGAGATACGCAGTATTTT
CASTLRLAGDTQYF
>NA|12|TRBJ1-1|TRBV29-1|NA
TGCAGCGCTCGACAGACAAACACTGAAGCTTTCTTT
CSARQTNTEAFF
>TRBD1|16|TRBJ1-2|TRBV10-3|NA
TGTGCCATCAGTGAGTCTCGGACAGGGAGGGACTATGGCTACACCTTC
CAISESRTGRDYGYTF
>NA|14|TRBJ1-3|TRBV6-5|NA
TGTGCCACCCTTAATTGGGGACACGGAAACACCATATATTTT
CATLNWGHGNTIYF
>TRBD2|15|TRBJ2-7|TRBV6-2/TRBV6-3|NA
TGTGCCAGCAGTTACTCTGCGGGGGGGCCCTACGAGCAGTACTTC
CASSYSAGGPYEQYF
>NA|14|TRBJ2-7|TRBV6-5|NA
TGTGCCAGCAGTAATACAGGGTTCTCCTACGAGCAGTACTTC
CASSNTGFSYEQYF
>NA|12|TRBJ2-3|TRBV29-1|NA
TGCAGCGTCCTAGTAGCGGAGGGGGGGAAGTATTTT
CSVLVAEGGKYF
>TRBD1|14|TRBJ2-1|TRBV5-1|once
TGCGCCAGCAGCACCGGACAGGGGGCTTATGAGCAGTTCTTC
CASSTGQGAYEQFF
>TRBD2|16|TRBJ2-1|TRBV5-1|once
TGCGCCAGCACGACTAGCGGGGCCAGCTCCTACAATGAGCAGTTCTTC
CASTTSGASSYNEQFF
>TRBD1|15|TRBJ2-1|TRBV7-3|NA
TGTGCCAGCACCGTCGGACAGGGGGCCTACAATGAGCAGTTCTTC
CASTVGQGAYNEQFF
>NA|15|TRBJ1-6|TRBV10-3|NA
TGTGCCATCACCCGAGACAGAAGCTATAATTCACCCCTCCACTTT
CAITRDRSYNSPLHF
>TRBD2|17|TRBJ2-1|TRBV7-2|NA
TGTGCCAGCAGCTTAGCAAAGACTAGCGGGGGGGCCAATGAGCAGTTCTTC
CASSLAKTSGGANEQFF
>NA|14|TRBJ2-3|TRBV4-1|NA
TGCGCCAGCAGCCAAGTGGGAGGTGACGATACGCAGTATTTT
CASSQVGGDDTQYF
>TRBD1|10|TRBJ2-1|TRBV6-5|NA
TGTGCCAGTCGCCGGGACAGGGAGTTCTTC
CASRRDREFF
>NA|15|TRBJ1-5|TRBV12-5|NA
TGTGCTAGTGGTTTTCTAGGGGCGAGCAATCAGCCCCAGCATTTT
CASGFLGASNQPQHF
>NA|13|TRBJ2-1|TRBV11-1|NA
TGTGCCAGCCGCCGTAGTACGGGGAATGAGCAGTTCTTC
CASRRSTGNEQFF